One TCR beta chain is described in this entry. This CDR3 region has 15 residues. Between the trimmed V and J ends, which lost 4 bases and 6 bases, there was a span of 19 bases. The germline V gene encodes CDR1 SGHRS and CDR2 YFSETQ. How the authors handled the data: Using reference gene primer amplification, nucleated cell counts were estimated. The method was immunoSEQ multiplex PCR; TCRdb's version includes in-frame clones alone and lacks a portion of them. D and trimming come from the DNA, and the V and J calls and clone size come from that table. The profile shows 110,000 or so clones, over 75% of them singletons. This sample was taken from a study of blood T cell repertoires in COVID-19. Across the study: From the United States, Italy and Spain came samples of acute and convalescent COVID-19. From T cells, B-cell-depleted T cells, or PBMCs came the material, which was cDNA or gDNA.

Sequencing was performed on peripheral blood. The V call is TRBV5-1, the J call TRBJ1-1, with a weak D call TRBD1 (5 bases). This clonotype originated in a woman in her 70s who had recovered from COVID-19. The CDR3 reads CASSPPWQGGSEAFF. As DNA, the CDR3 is TGCGCCAGCAGCCCTCCCTGGCAGGGTGGTTCTGAAGCTTTCTTT.